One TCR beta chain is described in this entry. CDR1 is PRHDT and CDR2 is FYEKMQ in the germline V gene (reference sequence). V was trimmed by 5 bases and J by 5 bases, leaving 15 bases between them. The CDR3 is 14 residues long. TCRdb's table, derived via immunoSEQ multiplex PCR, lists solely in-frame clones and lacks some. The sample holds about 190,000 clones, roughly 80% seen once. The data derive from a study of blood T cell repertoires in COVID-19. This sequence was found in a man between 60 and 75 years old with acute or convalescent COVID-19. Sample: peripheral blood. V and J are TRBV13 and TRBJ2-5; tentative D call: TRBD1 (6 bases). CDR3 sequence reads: CASSPTGEMETQYF. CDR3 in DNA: TGTGCCAGCAGCCCGACAGGCGAGATGGAGACCCAGTACTTC.